These 21 T cell receptor beta chains were all obtained from the same sample, sequenced in a study of PD-L1 blockade in urothelial cancer. Some clones are missing from TCRdb's copy, which holds only in-frame ones; the method was immunoSEQ multiplex PCR. The sample holds about 90,000 clones; less than 85% are singletons and the top ten take approximately 8.4%. The time point: peripheral blood 6 weeks after treatment start. The sequencing here drew on PBMCs, taken around atezolizumab (anti-PD-L1) treatment. These TCRs come from a man aged 65-85 years with urothelial cancer.

The chain couples TRBV7-6 to TRBJ2-1; 9 bases map to TRBD2. Germline V CDR1 and CDR2: SGHVS, FNYEAQ. This CDR3 has 15 residues. Trimming took 5 bases from V and 2 from J; bases not matched to a gene: 4. The CDR3, as DNA: TGTGCCAGCAGCGGTAGCGGGGGCGCCTACAATGAGCAGTTCTTC. It yields the protein CASSGSGGAYNEQFF.

The genes are TRBV5-7 and TRBJ1-1; no firm D call. TRBV5-7 qualifies as an ORF whose function is uncertain. Trimming removed 1 base from V and 0 bases from J, with 13 bases in between. This CDR3 spans 16 amino acids. Here the CDR3 reads CASSLPLVAMNTEAFF. CDR3 bases: TGTGCCAGCAGCTTGCCTTTAGTCGCTATGAACACTGAAGCTTTCTTT.

The chain recombines TRBV5-4 with TRBJ2-1, with D tentatively TRBD2 (7 bases). V was trimmed by 1 base and J by 5 bases, leaving 13 bases between them. Germline V CDR1 and CDR2: SGHNT, YYREEE (reference sequence). CDR3 length: 15 amino acids. The CDR3 region is CASSLIAGAHNEQFF. CDR3 DNA sequence: TGTGCCAGCAGCTTGATTGCGGGGGCCCACAATGAGCAGTTCTTC.

The chain carries TRBV7-2 and TRBJ2-2; D possibly corresponds to TRBD2 (7 bases). V was cut by 5 bases and J by 5 bases, with 18 bases left in between. The CDR3 totals 16 residues. Germline V gene data show CDR1 as SGHTA and CDR2 as FQGNSA. The CDR3 region has the DNA TGTGCCAGCAGCCTCCACGGGGGGCAGGGTACCGGGGAGCTGTTTTTT. Translation: CASSLHGGQGTGELFF.

The CDR3 reads CASSFRDMYEQYF. DNA of the CDR3: TGTGCCAGCAGCTTCAGGGACATGTACGAGCAGTACTTC. This chain links TRBV5-6 with TRBJ2-7, with a weak D call TRBD1 (6 bases). The germline V gene encodes CDR1 SGHDT and CDR2 YYEEEE. V was shortened by 2 bases and J by 4 bases, with 10 bases between the two germline ends. The CDR3 is 13 amino acids. The variable domain in full, with the rest retrieved from reference TRBV5-6 and TRBJ2-7, is DAGVTQSPTHLIKTRGQQVTLRCSPKSGHDTVSWYQQALGQGPQFIFQYYEEEERQRGNFPDRFSGHQFPNYSSELNVNALLLGDSALYLCASSFRDMYEQYFGPGTRLTVT.

CDR3 DNA: TGTGCCAGCAGCCCGGGACTAGCGGGAATGGGTTCCTACGAGCAGTACTTC. It yields the protein CASSPGLAGMGSYEQYF. J is TRBJ2-7 and V is TRBV5-4; 13 bases fit TRBD2. CDR1 is SGHNT, CDR2 YYREEE, per germline (reference sequence). V gave up 4 bases and J gave up 1 base; unmatched junction bases: 8. This CDR3 comprises 17 residues.

J is TRBJ2-5 and V is TRBV5-4; D is possibly TRBD1 (6 bases). Trimming removed 0 bases at V and 5 bases at J, with 11 bases between. CDR1 and CDR2 (germline): SGHNT, YYREEE (reference sequence). The CDR3 is made up of 14 amino acids. The CDR3 here is CASSLARGGETQYF. The CDR3 nucleotides read TGTGCCAGCAGCTTGGCCAGGGGCGGGGAGACCCAGTACTTC. Full variable domain (outside the CDR3, taken from reference TRBV5-4 and TRBJ2-5): ETGVTQSPTHLIKTRGQQVTLRCSSQSGHNTVSWYQQALGQGPQFIFQYYREEENGRGNFPPRFSGLQFPNYSSELNVNALELDDSALYLCASSLARGGETQYFGPGTRLLVL.

The V gene is TRBV30, the J gene TRBJ2-3; D is possibly TRBD2 (5 bases). Per germline, CDR1 GTSNPN and CDR2 SVGIG (reference sequence). There are 13 residues in the CDR3. Trimming stripped 4 bases from V and 3 bases from J, with 11 bases between. CDR3 coding DNA: TGTGCCTGGATGAGGGAAGGGACAGATACGCAGTATTTT. Amino acid sequence: CAWMREGTDTQYF. The whole variable domain, filled in from reference TRBV30 and TRBJ2-3, reads SQTIHQWPATLVQPVGSPLSLECTVEGTSNPNLYWYRQAAGRGLQLLFYSVGIGQISSEVPQNLSASRPQDRQFILSSKKLLLSDSGFYLCAWMREGTDTQYFGPGTRLTVL.

This rearrangement joins TRBV2 to TRBJ2-7; D perhaps matches TRBD1 (5 bases). V lost 6 bases and J 2 bases, leaving 14 bases between the germline ends. Per the germline V gene, CDR1 is SNHLY and CDR2 is FYNNEI. The CDR3 has 14 amino acids. The DNA for the CDR3 is TGTGCCAGCAGACCGACAGTCTCGGCCTACGAGCAGTACTTC. Translated: CASRPTVSAYEQYF.

This chain's CDR3 is CAWRGQGRQETQYF. Here the CDR3 DNA reads TGTGCCTGGAGGGGGCAGGGGCGGCAAGAGACCCAGTACTTC. The chain recombines TRBV30 with TRBJ2-5; maybe TRBD1 (6 bases). V was pared by 3 bases and J by 2 bases, with 13 bases between. CDR1 is GTSNPN, CDR2 SVGIG, per germline (reference sequence). The CDR3 loop spans 14 amino acids.

This clone was picked up many times. This chain links TRBV7-8 with TRBJ2-5; no firm D call. The CDR3 loop spans 14 amino acids. Trimming pared 2 bases from V and 7 bases from J, leaving 14 bases between. In germline, CDR1 is SGHVS, CDR2 FQNEAQ. The CDR3 reads CASSLTALTSTQYF. CDR3 bases: TGTGCCAGCAGCTTAACTGCGCTCACTTCGACCCAGTACTTC. Looking up the rest from reference TRBV7-8 and TRBJ2-5 gives the full variable domain: GAGVSQSPRYKVAKRGQDVALRCDPISGHVSLFWYQQALGQGPEFLTYFQNEAQLDKSGLPSDRFFAERPEGSVSTLKIQRTQQEDSAVYLCASSLTALTSTQYFGPGTRLLVL.

The rearrangement joins TRBV10-3 to TRBJ2-7; D gene unclear. The CDR3 consists of 12 residues. CDR1 is ENHRY, CDR2 SYGVKD, per germline. Trimming removed 2 bases at V and 5 bases at J, with 7 bases between. The CDR3 nucleotides are TGTGCCATCAGTGAGCCTGAGAACGAGCAGTACTTC. It codes for CAISEPENEQYF.

The chain joins TRBV5-1 to TRBJ2-1; 9 nucleotides align to TRBD2. The germline CDR1 and CDR2 sequences are SGHRS and YFSETQ. J was trimmed by 9 bases and V by 0 bases; bases with no gene match: 7. The CDR3 has 15 residues. CDR3 region: CASSLAVSGGGEQFF. The CDR3 DNA reads as TGCGCCAGCAGCTTGGCGGTTAGCGGGGGAGGTGAGCAGTTCTTC.

This chain links TRBV27 with TRBJ2-1; 8 nucleotides agree with TRBD2. CDR1 and CDR2 (germline): MNHEY, SMNVEV (reference sequence). This CDR3 is built from 15 residues. J gave up 0 bases and V 6 bases, and 4 bases lay outside the gene matches. The DNA of the CDR3 is TGTGCCAGCAGCTACAGCGGGAGCTCCTACAATGAGCAGTTCTTC. Protein product: CASSYSGSSYNEQFF.

The rearrangement links TRBV5-1 to TRBJ2-7, with 7 bases lining up with TRBD1. J gave up 2 bases and V 4 bases, and 9 bases lay outside the gene matches. Germline CDR1 SGHRS, CDR2 YFSETQ. The CDR3 runs 15 residues. The CDR3 DNA sequence: TGCGCCAGCAGCCCGTACCAGGGGGTGACCTACGAGCAGTACTTC. This sequence encodes CASSPYQGVTYEQYF.

The rearrangement links TRBV27 to TRBJ2-2; 7 nucleotides match TRBD1. This CDR3 is built from 16 residues. Looked up from germline, CDR1 is MNHEY and CDR2 is SMNVEV (reference sequence). The trim removed 5 bases at V and 2 bases at J, leaving 8 bases unmatched. CDR3 sequence (DNA): TGTGCCAGCAGTCGCCCGGGACAGAGTAACACCGGGGAGCTGTTTTTT. Translating gives CASSRPGQSNTGELFF.

The CDR3 loop is CASSLVGELREGMNEQFF. The CDR3 nucleotides are TGTGCCAGCAGCTTGGTTGGGGAGTTGCGGGAGGGTATGAATGAGCAGTTCTTC. The chain carries TRBV5-4 and TRBJ2-1; TRBD2 agrees at 9 bases. Germline-derived CDR1 and CDR2 are SGHNT and YYREEE (reference sequence). V shed 0 bases and J 7 bases; nucleotides not matched to a gene: 14. CDR3 length: 18 amino acids.

The chain joins TRBV30 to TRBJ2-7; tentatively, D is TRBD1 (6 bases). Germline V gene data show CDR1 as GTSNPN and CDR2 as SVGIG (reference sequence). V lost 3 bases, J lost 2 bases, and 11 bases lay in between. The CDR3 totals 13 residues. CDR3 region: CAWSYRETYEQYF. The CDR3, as DNA: TGTGCCTGGAGCTACAGGGAAACCTACGAGCAGTACTTC.

The V gene is TRBV5-1, the J gene TRBJ2-1; possible D gene TRBD2, 5 bases. The CDR3 is made up of 14 amino acids. Germline V CDR1 and CDR2: SGHRS, YFSETQ. Deletions cut 0 bases from V and 6 bases from J, with 10 bases between. CDR3 DNA sequence: TGCGCCAGCAGCTTGGAGACTACCGGCAATGAGCAGTTCTTC. Amino acid sequence: CASSLETTGNEQFF.

The rearrangement uses TRBV5-1 and TRBJ2-7; TRBD1 aligns across 11 bases. Trimming took 4 bases from V and 5 from J; bases not matched to a gene: 8. In germline, CDR1 is SGHRS, CDR2 YFSETQ. This CDR3 comprises 15 residues. Here the CDR3 reads CASSTLGQGANEQYF. CDR3 DNA: TGCGCCAGCAGCACCCTAGGACAGGGGGCCAACGAGCAGTACTTC.

This clone was found a few times. The V call is TRBV7-3, the J call TRBJ2-3, with TRBD2 matching 10 bases. V trimming: 0 bases; J trimming: 6 bases; junction bases outside the gene matches: 6. The CDR3 has 16 amino acids. Germline loops: CDR1 SGHTA, CDR2 FQGTGA. CDR3 coding DNA: TGTGCCAGCAGCTTAACGCGGCTAGCGGGAGCGGATACGCAGTATTTT. Amino acid sequence: CASSLTRLAGADTQYF.